This is a list of T cell receptor beta chains from one sample in a study of cytomegalovirus exposure and HLA in healthy donors. Libraries were prepared by immunoSEQ multiplex PCR; TCRdb keeps only in-frame clonotypes and omits some of them. The sample shows 150,000 to 200,000 clones, around 74% of them seen only once. Sequencing was done on a sample of PBMCs. The receptors shown here come from a female donor in good health and CMV-seronegative. Both conserved end residues are part of each CDR3. Fields, in order: clone size, D gene, V gene, J gene, CDR3 protein, CDR3 DNA. D genes are given only for firm matches. Size tells how often a clone was seen (once, few, many) or the class of an expanded clone, and some rows leave it out.

-,TRBD1,TRBV28,TRBJ2-3,CASRGRQGWPDTQYF,TGTGCCAGCAGGGGGCGACAGGGCTGGCCAGATACGCAGTATTTT
-,-,TRBV27,TRBJ1-1,CASSFNTDNTEAFF,TGTGCCAGCAGTTTTAATACAGATAACACTGAAGCTTTCTTT
-,-,TRBV28,TRBJ1-1,CASSFGGTKNTEAFF,TGTGCCAGCAGTTTTGGGGGGACGAAGAACACTGAAGCTTTCTTT
-,TRBD1,TRBV28,TRBJ1-1,CASAPGGNTEAFF,TGTGCCAGCGCGCCAGGGGGGAACACTGAAGCTTTCTTT
-,-,TRBV5-8,TRBJ1-1,CASVTYEAFF,TGTGCCAGCGTGACATACGAAGCTTTCTTT
-,TRBD2,TRBV5-1,TRBJ2-1,CASSLELAGGGNEQFF,TGCGCCAGCAGCTTGGAGCTAGCGGGAGGCGGAAATGAGCAGTTCTTC
-,TRBD2,TRBV11-2,TRBJ2-7,CASSFSGRAGDEQYF,TGTGCCAGCAGCTTTAGCGGGAGGGCCGGCGACGAGCAGTACTTC
-,TRBD1,TRBV7-6,TRBJ1-1,CASSLQTGGASTAFF,TGTGCCAGCAGCCTGCAAACAGGGGGCGCGTCTACGGCTTTCTTT
-,TRBD2,TRBV5-1,TRBJ2-2,CASSFSAGEGTGELFF,TGCGCCAGCAGCTTTTCAGCGGGAGAGGGCACCGGGGAGCTGTTTTTT
-,-,TRBV9,TRBJ2-7,CASSPPSQEPYEQYF,TGTGCCAGCAGCCCCCCGTCGCAAGAGCCGTACGAGCAGTACTTC
-,TRBD1,TRBV6-5,TRBJ1-3,CASSRQGAPGNTIYF,TGTGCCAGCAGTCGACAGGGGGCGCCGGGAAACACCATATATTTT
-,TRBD1,TRBV29-1,TRBJ2-7,CSVEDGTEPSYEQYF,TGCAGCGTTGAAGATGGGACAGAGCCATCCTACGAGCAGTACTTC
few,TRBD1,TRBV28,TRBJ2-7,CASSPSPGGNEYF,TGTGCCAGCAGTCCCTCCCCAGGGGGCAACGAGTACTTC
-,TRBD2,TRBV6-5,TRBJ2-1,CASVAGGTNEQFF,TGTGCCAGCGTAGCGGGAGGCACCAATGAGCAGTTCTTC
-,TRBD1,TRBV9,TRBJ1-6,CASSGAGTGNNSPLHF,TGTGCCAGCAGCGGTGCCGGGACAGGGAATAATTCACCCCTCCACTTT
-,-,TRBV19,TRBJ1-5,CASSIAGGRNQSQHF,TGTGCCAGTAGTATCGCAGGAGGGCGCAATCAGTCCCAGCATTTT
few,-,TRBV7-2,TRBJ1-1,CASSLGGQAFF,TGTGCCAGCAGCTTAGGAGGTCAAGCTTTCTTT
few,-,TRBV5-1,TRBJ2-5,CASSLGTLQETQYF,TGCGCCAGCAGCTTGGGGACACTCCAAGAGACCCAGTACTTC
few,-,TRBV5-1,TRBJ2-7,CASSFGGLVYEQYF,TGCGCCAGCAGCTTCGGGGGGCTAGTATACGAGCAGTACTTC
-,-,TRBV19,TRBJ1-1,CASSIRGREAFF,TGTGCCAGTAGTATCAGGGGCAGGGAAGCTTTCTTT
-,TRBD1,TRBV6-5,TRBJ2-1,CASSYEGALNEQFF,TGTGCCAGCAGTTACGAGGGGGCGCTTAATGAGCAGTTCTTC
-,TRBD2,TRBV7-9,TRBJ2-3,CASSGLAGGGTDTQYF,TGTGCCAGCAGCGGACTAGCGGGAGGCGGGACAGATACGCAGTATTTT
-,-,TRBV7-8,TRBJ2-3,CASSLLSLTGSPEWDTQYF,TGTGCCAGCAGCTTATTATCACTGACAGGATCCCCTGAGTGGGATACGCAGTATTTT
-,-,TRBV28,TRBJ1-2,CASSEIGLLPYGYTF,TGTGCCAGCAGTGAAATTGGACTTTTACCTTATGGCTACACCTTC
-,-,TRBV2,TRBJ2-5,CASSLGGGSETQYF,TGTGCCAGCAGTCTAGGGGGGGGTTCAGAGACCCAGTACTTC
-,TRBD1,TRBV25-1,TRBJ1-2,CASGTGHGYTF,TGTGCCAGTGGGACAGGCCATGGCTACACCTTC
-,TRBD2,TRBV7-8,TRBJ2-5,CASSLRLAEETQYF,TGTGCCAGCAGCTTGAGACTAGCGGAAGAGACCCAGTACTTC
-,-,TRBV6-6,TRBJ1-2,CASSAQDTYYGYTF,TGTGCCAGCAGTGCCCAGGACACTTACTATGGCTACACCTTC
-,TRBD1,TRBV5-1,TRBJ1-1,CASSLRQGFTEAFF,TGCGCCAGCAGCTTGAGACAGGGTTTTACTGAAGCTTTCTTT
-,TRBD2,TRBV30,TRBJ2-3,CAWKVSGVGDTQYF,TGTGCCTGGAAGGTTAGCGGGGTTGGAGATACGCAGTATTTT
-,TRBD1,TRBV6-1,TRBJ2-7,CASKGQIGSYEQYF,TGTGCCAGCAAGGGACAGATTGGCTCCTACGAGCAGTACTTC
-,TRBD1,TRBV7-9,TRBJ2-7,CASSTGTGGYEQYF,TGTGCCAGCAGCACCGGGACAGGGGGCTACGAGCAGTACTTC
-,-,TRBV30,TRBJ1-6,CAWSTSTGYGSPLHF,TGTGCCTGGAGTACCTCTACAGGGTATGGTTCACCCCTCCACTTT
-,-,TRBV18,TRBJ1-2,CASSLNRDGGYTF,TGTGCCAGCTCATTAAACCGGGATGGAGGCTACACCTTC
-,TRBD1,TRBV7-3,TRBJ1-6,CASSDRDRGNSPLHF,TGTGCCAGCAGCGACCGGGACAGGGGTAATTCACCCCTCCACTTT
few,TRBD2,TRBV5-1,TRBJ2-2,CASSLAVTSGTNTGELFF,TGCGCCAGCAGCTTGGCCGTGACTAGCGGGACGAACACCGGGGAGCTGTTTTTT
few,-,TRBV2,TRBJ1-1,CASSGDMNTEAFF,TGTGCCAGCAGTGGGGACATGAACACTGAAGCTTTCTTT
-,-,TRBV13,TRBJ1-4,CASSLIGVDEKLFF,TGTGCCAGCAGCTTAATAGGGGTGGATGAAAAACTGTTTTTT
-,-,TRBV7-9,TRBJ2-7,CASSLASTKGEQYF,TGTGCCAGCAGCTTAGCGTCGACAAAGGGGGAGCAGTACTTC
once,-,TRBV29-1,TRBJ2-7,CSVEKAGTGYEQYF,TGCAGCGTTGAAAAGGCGGGTACTGGGTACGAGCAGTACTTC
-,TRBD2,TRBV7-2,TRBJ2-7,CASIAGGGRYEQYF,TGTGCCAGCATCGCGGGCGGGGGGCGGTACGAGCAGTACTTC
-,-,TRBV7-8,TRBJ2-2,CASSFDYVTGELFF,TGTGCCAGCAGCTTTGACTACGTGACCGGGGAGCTGTTTTTT
once,TRBD1,TRBV6-5,TRBJ2-3,CASSPTGSTDTQYF,TGTGCCAGCAGTCCGACAGGGAGCACAGATACGCAGTATTTT
-,-,TRBV7-7,TRBJ1-1,CASSPRTDTEAFF,TGTGCCAGCAGCCCTAGGACAGACACTGAAGCTTTCTTT
few,TRBD2,TRBV28,TRBJ2-3,CASSFLVREITDTQYF,TGTGCCAGCAGTTTTTTAGTGCGGGAGATCACAGATACGCAGTATTTT
-,TRBD1,TRBV6-5,TRBJ2-1,CASSSAGTGVHEQFF,TGTGCCAGCAGTTCAGCCGGGACAGGGGTCCATGAGCAGTTCTTC
-,-,TRBV28,TRBJ2-2,CASSPGTFFARELFF,TGTGCCAGCAGTCCTGGGACTTTCTTCGCACGGGAGCTGTTTTTT
few,-,TRBV19,TRBJ1-1,CASSIPGGGTEAFF,TGTGCCAGTAGTATCCCCGGAGGTGGCACTGAAGCTTTCTTT